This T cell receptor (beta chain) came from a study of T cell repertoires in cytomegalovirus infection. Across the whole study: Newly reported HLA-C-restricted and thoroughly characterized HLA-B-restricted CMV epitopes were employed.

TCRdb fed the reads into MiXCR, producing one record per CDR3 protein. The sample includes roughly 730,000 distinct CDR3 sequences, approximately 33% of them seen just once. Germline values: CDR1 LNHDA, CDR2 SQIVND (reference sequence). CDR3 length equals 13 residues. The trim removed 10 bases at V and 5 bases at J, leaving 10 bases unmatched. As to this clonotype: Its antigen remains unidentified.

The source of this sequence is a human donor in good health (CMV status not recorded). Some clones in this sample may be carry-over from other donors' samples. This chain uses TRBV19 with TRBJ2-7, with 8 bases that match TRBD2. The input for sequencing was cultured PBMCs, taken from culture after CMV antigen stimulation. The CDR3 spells CATTGLASHEQYF. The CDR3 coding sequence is TGTGCCACCACAGGACTAGCTTCCCACGAGCAGTACTTC. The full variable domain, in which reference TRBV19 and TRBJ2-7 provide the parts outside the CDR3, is DGGITQSPKYLFRKEGQNVTLSCEQNLNHDAMYWYRQDPGQGLRLIYYSQIVNDFQKGDIAEGYSVSREKKESFPLTVTSAQKNPTAFYLCATTGLASHEQYFGPGTRLTVT.